Included here is one T cell receptor (beta chain) sequence, with context. The sample belongs to a study of blood T cells in healthy people across ages. Drawn from each donor were 8.5 to 10 milliliters of peripheral blood. Using a J-beta primer mix together with a sample-barcoded 5' primer, a second PCR was run for about 7 to 12 cycles. Each of the samples gave a minimum of 2.5 million paired-end reads that contained CDR3. TCRdb re-called the 5' RACE reads through MiXCR, storing one row per CDR3 protein. The table includes over a million distinct CDR3 sequences, 59% detected once. CDR3 length equals 14 residues. Trimming removed 4 bases at V and 3 bases at J, with 10 bases between. CDR1 is SEHNR, CDR2 FQNEAQ, per germline (reference sequence).

The sequenced material came from blood. The V gene is TRBV7-9, the J gene TRBJ1-3; TRBD1 is a possible D gene (5 bases). This TCR came from a man aged 18 to 35 in good health. CDR3 bases: TGTGCCAGCAGCTCCGGGACCTTTGGAAACACCATATATTTT. Translation: CASSSGTFGNTIYF.